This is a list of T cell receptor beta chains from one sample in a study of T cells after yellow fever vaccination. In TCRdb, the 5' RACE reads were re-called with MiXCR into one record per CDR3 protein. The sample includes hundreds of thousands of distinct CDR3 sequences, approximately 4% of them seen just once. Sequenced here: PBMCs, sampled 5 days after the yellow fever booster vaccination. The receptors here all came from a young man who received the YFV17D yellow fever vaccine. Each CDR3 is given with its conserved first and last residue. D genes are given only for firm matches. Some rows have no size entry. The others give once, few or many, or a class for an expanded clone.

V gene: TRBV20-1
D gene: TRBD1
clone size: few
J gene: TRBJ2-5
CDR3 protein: CSATDRGGQYF
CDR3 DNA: TGCAGTGCCACGGACAGGGGTGGCCAGTACTTC

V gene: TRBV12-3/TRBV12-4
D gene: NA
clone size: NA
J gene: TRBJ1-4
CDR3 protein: CASSFWGSNEKLFF
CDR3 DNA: TGTGCCAGCAGTTTTTGGGGATCTAATGAAAAACTGTTTTTT

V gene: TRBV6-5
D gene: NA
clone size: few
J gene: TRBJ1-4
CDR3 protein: CASSYSNRDPFWLFF
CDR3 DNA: TGTGCCAGCAGTTACTCGAACAGGGATCCCTTCTGGCTGTTTTTT

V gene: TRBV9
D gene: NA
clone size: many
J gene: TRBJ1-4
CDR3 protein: CASSVDGEPEKLFF
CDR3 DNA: TGTGCCAGCAGCGTAGACGGAGAGCCTGAAAAACTGTTTTTT

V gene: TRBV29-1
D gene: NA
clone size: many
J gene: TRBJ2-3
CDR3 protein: CSDTDTQYF
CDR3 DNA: TGCAGCGACACAGATACGCAGTATTTT

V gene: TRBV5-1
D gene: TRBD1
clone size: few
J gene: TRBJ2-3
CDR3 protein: CASSFDRVTDTQYF
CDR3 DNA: TGCGCCAGCAGCTTCGACAGGGTCACAGATACGCAGTATTTT

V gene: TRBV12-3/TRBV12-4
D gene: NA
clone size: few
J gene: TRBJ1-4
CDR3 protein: CASSFGRRMEKLFF
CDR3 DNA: TGTGCCAGCAGTTTCGGCAGGCGGATGGAAAAACTGTTTTTT

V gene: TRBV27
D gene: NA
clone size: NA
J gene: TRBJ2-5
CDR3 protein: CASSRRSVETQYF
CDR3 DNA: TGTGCCAGCAGTCGGCGCAGCGTAGAGACCCAGTACTTC

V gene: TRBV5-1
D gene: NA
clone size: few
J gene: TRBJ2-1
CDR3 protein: CASSLLPGQEHNEQFF
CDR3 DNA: TGCGCCAGCAGCTTATTGCCAGGGCAGGAACACAATGAGCAGTTCTTC

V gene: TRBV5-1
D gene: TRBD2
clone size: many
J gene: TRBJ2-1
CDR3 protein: CASRPPVSGGSSYNEQFF
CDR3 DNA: TGCGCCAGCAGGCCCCCCGTTAGCGGGGGAAGCTCCTACAATGAGCAGTTCTTC

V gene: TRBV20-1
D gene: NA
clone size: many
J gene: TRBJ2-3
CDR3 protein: CSASYSGRTDTQYF
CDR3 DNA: TGCAGTGCTAGTTATAGCGGTCGCACAGATACGCAGTATTTT

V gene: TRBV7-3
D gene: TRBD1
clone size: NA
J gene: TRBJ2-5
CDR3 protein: CASSATGGMGETQYF
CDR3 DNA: TGTGCCAGCAGCGCGACAGGGGGAATGGGGGAGACCCAGTACTTC

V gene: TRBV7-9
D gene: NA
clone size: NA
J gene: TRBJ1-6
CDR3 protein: CASQGSSYNSPLHF
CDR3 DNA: TGTGCCAGCCAGGGAAGCTCCTATAATTCACCCCTCCACTTT

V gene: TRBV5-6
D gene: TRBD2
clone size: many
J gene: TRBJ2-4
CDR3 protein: CASSRGVDSLAKNIQYF
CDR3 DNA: TGTGCCAGCTCCCGGGGGGTGGATTCCTTAGCCAAAAACATTCAGTACTTC

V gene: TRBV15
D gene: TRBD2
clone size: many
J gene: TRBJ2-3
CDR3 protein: CATSWGLETDTQYF
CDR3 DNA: TGTGCCACCAGCTGGGGACTAGAAACAGATACGCAGTATTTT

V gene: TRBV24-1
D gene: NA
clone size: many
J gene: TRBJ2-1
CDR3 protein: CATSDLEGFGEQFF
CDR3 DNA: TGTGCCACCAGTGATTTGGAAGGGTTTGGTGAGCAGTTCTTC